This TCR beta chain was recorded in a study of blood T cell repertoires in COVID-19 (dated by TCRdb to the early 2020s). For context, the study as a whole: The collaborator samples originated in the United States, Italy and Spain and spanned the acute and convalescent phases of COVID-19. The material from the prospective study consisted of cDNA or gDNA derived from T cells, B-cell-depleted T cells, or PBMCs. Subjects who had been exposed to COVID-19, were actively infected with it, or had recovered from it provided the deeply sampled blood TCRbeta repertoires that made up the dataset. The repertoires were released in a freely available public database meant as a resource for research on the immune response to SARS-CoV-2. The samples were drawn from the first 160 participants of the ongoing ImmuneRACE study and from 1,254 subjects provided by 6 global collaborators. Nearly every sample came with metadata listing a de-identified subject ID, COVID-19 status, age in years and sex. Where available, HLA class I and class II types were taken from metadata supplied by the sample provider and were not determined by assay-based typing. Points the paper makes about the study in general: The quantity of clinical and demographic metadata differed by source and by participant and was supplied without curation.

As to this clone: The target of this receptor is not known. No base-level quality is on record; no much larger clone is a single base apart. The same CDR3 also results from other DNA sequences found in this sample.

Participants in the prospective study were aged roughly 18 to 89 years, lived in 24 United States geographic areas, and enrolled through a virtual design. Cohort assignment in the prospective study relied on participant-reported clinical history from a screening survey and a study questionnaire. ImmuneRACE Cohort 3 recovered participants were defined by two consecutive negative NP/OP PCR tests, healthcare professional clearance, or symptom resolution. Mobile phlebotomists in the prospective study collected whole blood, serum and a nasopharyngeal or oropharyngeal swab from every participant. Over an approximately two-month period, participants in the prospective study had the option of providing additional blood draws and questionnaires. Before DNA extraction, prospective study blood samples were shipped either frozen or at room temperature. Including the terminal cysteine and phenylalanine, the CDR3 comprises 13 residues. Of all the DNA, just the CDR3 is kept, 39 bases in frame from base 1. V is cut by 6 bases and J by 3 bases, and the space between the germline ends is 11 bases. From a lookup of the germline V gene, CDR1 and CDR2 are SGHTA and FQGNSA.

The immunoSEQ Assay, a bias-controlled multiplex PCR, was used to amplify TCRbeta CDR3 regions from genomic DNA. As for the authors' bioinformatics: Within the assay, amplification of reference gene primers was used to estimate how many nucleated cells each sample contained. Sequence reads were collapsed and filtered to measure the absolute abundance of every unique TCRbeta CDR3 rearrangement. For each sample, productive Simpson clonality was calculated as the square root of Simpson's diversity index over productive rearrangements. What TCRdb holds here is the immuneACCESS table cut down to in-frame rearrangements. Part of the clones is not present; checked against another copy, under half of the missing clones reflect an unresolved V gene, and the others are unexplained. That table supplies the V and J calls and clone size; D and trimming were determined from the DNA. The sample table records about 280,000 clones; 85% of these occur just once. The top ten hold about 2.7% of the sample.

The chain links TRBV7-2 with TRBJ1-2; a weak D assignment points to TRBD1 (5 bases agree). The TCR sequence derives from a woman aged 50 to 60 who had recovered from COVID-19. The specimen sequenced was PBMCs or T cells enriched from blood (not recorded which). The sequenced DNA: TGTGCCAGCAGTTATGACAGAGACTATGGCTACACCTTC. This gives the protein CASSYDRDYGYTF.